Below, 8 T cell receptor beta chains from the same sample are listed, as sequenced in a study of cytomegalovirus exposure and HLA in healthy donors (dated by TCRdb to 2015 to 2018). The library was prepared using the immunoSEQ multiplex PCR assay. The table comes from immuneACCESS by way of TCRdb, which keeps in-frame sequences with V and J called. Part of the clones is missing from these tables; in studies checked, under half for an unresolved V gene and the rest for unknown reasons. The sample table contains fewer than 120,000 clones; only one count was recorded for approximately 88% of them. 1.4% of the sample is taken by the ten largest. The sample comprised PBMCs. The origin of the receptors is a woman younger than 45 in good health and CMV-seropositive.

The chain employs TRBV2 and TRBJ2-4; 10 nucleotides align to TRBD1. Losses at the gene ends were 7 bases for V and 0 bases for J; bases not matched to a gene: 6. CDR1 and CDR2 (germline): SNHLY, FYNNEI. CDR3 size: 16 residues. The CDR3: CASIWGQGLAKNIQYF. In DNA form, the CDR3 reads TGTGCCAGCATTTGGGGACAGGGGCTAGCCAAAAACATTCAGTACTTC.

The chain couples TRBV18 to TRBJ1-1, with D possibly matching TRBD1 (6 bases). This CDR3 has 14 amino acids. V gave up 2 bases and J gave up 0 bases, with 7 bases separating them. Germline V lookup: CDR1 KGHSH, CDR2 LQKENI. CDR3 in DNA: TGTGCCAGCTCACCAGGACAGCTGAACACTGAAGCTTTCTTT. It translates to CASSPGQLNTEAFF.

The rearrangement uses TRBV6-5 and TRBJ2-1; 14 nucleotides line up with TRBD2. Germline CDR1 reads MNHEY; CDR2 reads SVGAGI. This CDR3 has 16 residues. The ends lost 2 bases at V and 14 bases at J; junction bases unmatched: 11. The chain's CDR3 is CASSYGGLAGGQGEFF. The CDR3 nucleotides are TGTGCCAGCAGTTACGGTGGACTAGCGGGGGGCCAAGGCGAGTTCTTC.

CDR3 coding DNA: TGTGCCAGCAAAAGATCCGGTAGCACAGATACGCAGTATTTT. Translating it yields CASKRSGSTDTQYF. The chain couples TRBV6-1 to TRBJ2-3; D is unresolved. Trimming left V 7 bases short and J 0 bases short, with 11 bases between. The CDR3 totals 14 residues. The germline V gene encodes CDR1 MNHNS and CDR2 SASEGT.

The CDR3 region is CASSLELAGGSYEQYF. CDR3 in DNA: TGTGCCAGCAGCTTAGAACTAGCGGGTGGCTCCTACGAGCAGTACTTC. The chain has TRBV7-9 and TRBJ2-7; 9 bases are shared with TRBD2. Per germline, CDR1 SEHNR and CDR2 FQNEAQ (reference sequence). This CDR3 region has 16 residues. The V gene end was trimmed by 1 base and the J gene end by 0 bases; junction bases not matched to a gene: 4. The full variable domain, with the rest looked up from reference TRBV7-9 and TRBJ2-7, is DTGVSQNPRHKITKRGQNVTFRCDPISEHNRLYWYRQTLGQGPEFLTYFQNEAQLEKSRLLSDRFSAERPKGSFSTLEIQRTEQGDSAMYLCASSLELAGGSYEQYFGPGTRLTVT.

The chain links TRBV28 to TRBJ2-4, with 7 nucleotides matching TRBD1. The J segment lost 7 bases and the V segment lost 4 bases, leaving 4 bases of the junction unmatched. CDR3 length: 13 residues. Germline V CDR1 and CDR2: MDHEN, SYDVKM. In DNA form, the CDR3 reads TGTGCCAGCAGTTCGGGACAGTTCAACATTCAGTACTTC. It is translated as CASSSGQFNIQYF.

This sequence joins TRBV18 and TRBJ1-5; D perhaps matches TRBD1 (5 bases). Trimming pared 3 bases from V and 7 bases from J, leaving 16 bases between. This CDR3 is built from 15 residues. Germline V lookup: CDR1 KGHSH, CDR2 LQKENI. The CDR3 DNA reads as TGTGCCAGCTCACCCAGTTGGGGGGGGGACCAGCCCCAGCATTTT. This translates into CASSPSWGGDQPQHF.

The rearrangement links TRBV9 to TRBJ1-1, with 11 bases fitting TRBD1. J lost 6 bases, V lost 1 base, and 8 bases had no gene match. The length of the CDR3 is 16 residues. The germline gives CDR1 SGDLS, CDR2 YYNGEE. The CDR3 here is CASSVTPGQGDSEAFF. The CDR3 bases are TGTGCCAGCAGCGTAACTCCGGGACAGGGGGATTCTGAAGCTTTCTTT.